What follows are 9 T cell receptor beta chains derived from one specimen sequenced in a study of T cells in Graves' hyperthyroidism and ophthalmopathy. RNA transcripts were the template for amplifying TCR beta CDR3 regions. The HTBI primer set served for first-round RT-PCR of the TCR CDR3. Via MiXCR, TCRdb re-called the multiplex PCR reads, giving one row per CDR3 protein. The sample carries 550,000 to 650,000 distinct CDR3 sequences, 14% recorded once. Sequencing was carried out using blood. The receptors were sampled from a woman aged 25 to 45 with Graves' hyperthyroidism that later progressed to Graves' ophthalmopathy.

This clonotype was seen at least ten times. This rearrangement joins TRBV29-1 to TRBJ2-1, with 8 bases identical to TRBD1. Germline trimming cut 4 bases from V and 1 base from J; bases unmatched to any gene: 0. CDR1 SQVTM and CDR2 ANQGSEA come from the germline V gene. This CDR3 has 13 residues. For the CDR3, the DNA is TGCAGCGTTGGGACAGGGTCCTACAATGAGCAGTTCTTC. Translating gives CSVGTGSYNEQFF.

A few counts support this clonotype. The CDR3 here is CASSPGEGADTQYF. CDR3 bases: TGCGCCAGCAGCCCGGGGGAGGGAGCAGATACGCAGTATTTT. V gene TRBV5-1 combines with J gene TRBJ2-3; 7 bases align to TRBD2. The germline V gene has CDR1 SGHRS and CDR2 YFSETQ. CDR3 length: 14 amino acids. V lost 4 bases, J lost 4 bases, and 6 bases stayed unmatched.

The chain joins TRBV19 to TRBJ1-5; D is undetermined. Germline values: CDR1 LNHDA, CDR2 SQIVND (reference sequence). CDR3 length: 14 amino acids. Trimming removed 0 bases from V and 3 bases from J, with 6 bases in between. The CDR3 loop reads CASSIERNNQPQHF. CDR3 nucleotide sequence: TGTGCCAGTAGTATAGAACGGAACAATCAGCCCCAGCATTTT.

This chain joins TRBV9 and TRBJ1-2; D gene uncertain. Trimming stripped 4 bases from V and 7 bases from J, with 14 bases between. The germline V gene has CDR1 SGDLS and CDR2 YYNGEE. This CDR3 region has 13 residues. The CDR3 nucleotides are TGTGCCAGCAGCCAGGACCCCGACGGTGGCTACACCTTC. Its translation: CASSQDPDGGYTF.

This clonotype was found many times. The CDR3 loop is CSAREGVEAFF. The CDR3 DNA follows: TGCAGTGCTAGAGAAGGAGTTGAAGCTTTCTTT. The chain employs TRBV20-1 and TRBJ1-1; D is unresolved. Germline V lookup: CDR1 DFQATT, CDR2 SNEGSKA (reference sequence). This CDR3 is built from 11 residues. The germline V and J ends were trimmed by 0 bases and 7 bases, with 6 bases remaining between them.

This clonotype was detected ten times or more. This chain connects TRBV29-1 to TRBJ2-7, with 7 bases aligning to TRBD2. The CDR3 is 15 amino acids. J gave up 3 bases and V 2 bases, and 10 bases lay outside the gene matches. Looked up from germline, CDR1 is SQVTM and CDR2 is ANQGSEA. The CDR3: CSVEYLSGKDYEQYF. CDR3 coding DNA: TGCAGCGTTGAATACCTAAGCGGGAAGGACTACGAGCAGTACTTC.

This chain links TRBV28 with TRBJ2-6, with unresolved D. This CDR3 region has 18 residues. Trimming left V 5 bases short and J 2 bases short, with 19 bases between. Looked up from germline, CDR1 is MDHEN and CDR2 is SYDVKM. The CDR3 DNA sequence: TGTGCCAGCAGTCCCCCTCGGCCACCTGCGGCTGGGGCCAACGTCCTGACTTTC. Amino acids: CASSPPRPPAAGANVLTF.

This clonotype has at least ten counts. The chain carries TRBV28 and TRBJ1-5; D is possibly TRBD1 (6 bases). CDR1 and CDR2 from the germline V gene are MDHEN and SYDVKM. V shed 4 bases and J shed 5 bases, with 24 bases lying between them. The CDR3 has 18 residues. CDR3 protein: CASSSSKWGALTDQPQHF. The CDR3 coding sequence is TGTGCCAGCAGTTCCTCAAAATGGGGGGCGCTTACCGATCAGCCCCAGCATTTT.

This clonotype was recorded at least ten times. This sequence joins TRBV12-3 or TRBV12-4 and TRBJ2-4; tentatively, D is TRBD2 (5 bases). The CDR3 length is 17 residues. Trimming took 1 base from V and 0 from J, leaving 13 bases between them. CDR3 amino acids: CASSLVVGVQAKNIQYF. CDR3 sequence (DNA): TGTGCCAGCAGTTTAGTTGTCGGGGTCCAAGCCAAAAACATTCAGTACTTC.